This T cell receptor (beta chain) comes out of a study of siplizumab effects on memory and regulatory T cells. General study results and limits: Alloreactive clones mapping to unstimulated subsets formed only a minor fraction. The mean Treg-derived percentage of mappable alloreactive CD4+ clones was under 75% with siplizumab compared with under 30% in controls.

Of note for this clone: Its antigen is unknown.

Assays captured 10^5 or so TCR templates per sample. Produced via immunoSEQ multiplex PCR; TCRdb's table is partial and in-frame only. Of roughly 60,000 clones in the sample, 93% were seen once. Trimming shortened V by 2 bases and J by 3 bases, and 14 bases separated the two germline ends. This CDR3 spans 16 amino acids. Germline V gives CDR1 MGHRA, CDR2 YSYEKL. The sample taken for sequencing was CD8+ T cells sorted from blood. This clonotype originated in a human donor in good health. This chain uses TRBV4-1 with TRBJ1-5; possible D gene TRBD1, 6 bases. CDR3 in DNA: TGCGCCAGCAGCCAACCCTCAGGGGAATCCAATCAGCCCCAGCATTTT. Protein: CASSQPSGESNQPQHF.